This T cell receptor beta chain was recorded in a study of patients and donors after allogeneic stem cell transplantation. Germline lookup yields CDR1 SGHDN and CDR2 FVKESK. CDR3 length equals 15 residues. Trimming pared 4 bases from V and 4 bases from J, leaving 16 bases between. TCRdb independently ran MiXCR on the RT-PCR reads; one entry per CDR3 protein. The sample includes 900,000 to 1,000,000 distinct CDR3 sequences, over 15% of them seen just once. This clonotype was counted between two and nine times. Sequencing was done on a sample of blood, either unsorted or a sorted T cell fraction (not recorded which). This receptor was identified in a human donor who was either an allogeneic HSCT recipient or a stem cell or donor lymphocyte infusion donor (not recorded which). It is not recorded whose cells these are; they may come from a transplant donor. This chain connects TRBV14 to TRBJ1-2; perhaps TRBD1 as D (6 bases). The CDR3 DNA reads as TGTGCCAGCAGCCGGACCAAGACAGGTTCCTATGGCTACACCTTC. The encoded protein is CASSRTKTGSYGYTF.